This T cell receptor beta chain was sequenced for a study of PD-L1 blockade in urothelial cancer. Clones were sequenced by immunoSEQ multiplex PCR, and TCRdb holds only the in-frame ones, with some missing. The sample contains 45,000 or so clones, roughly four fifths of which appear only once. The junction had 2 bases not matched to a gene; V was cut back by 5 bases and J by 4 bases. Germline CDR1 SGHTA, CDR2 FQGTGA. The length of the CDR3 is 13 residues. Time point: pretreatment peripheral blood. Urothelial carcinoma, locally advanced or metastatic, affected the patients. The receptor was derived from a man aged 45 to 65 with urothelial cancer. Here the sequenced sample was PBMCs, taken around atezolizumab (anti-PD-L1) treatment. V is TRBV7-3 and J is TRBJ1-5; 7 nucleotides align to TRBD1. CDR3 DNA sequence: TGTGCCAGCAGCCGGGACAGTAATCAGCCCCAGCATTTT. Translated, it gives CASSRDSNQPQHF.